These T cell receptor beta chains were read from a single sample in a study of blood T cell repertoires in COVID-19. Repertoires were generated with immunoSEQ multiplex PCR, while TCRdb's copy carries only in-frame clones and drops some. The sample has approximately 450,000 clones, around 90% seen once. The sample taken for sequencing was PBMCs or T cells enriched from blood (not recorded which). These receptors were taken from a woman aged 18-35 years with acute COVID-19. CDR3s include the opening cysteine and the closing phenylalanine or tryptophan. Size is stated for part of the rows, as once, few or many counts, or as a class when the clone is expanded.

J gene: TRBJ2-7; clone size: .; V gene: TRBV25-1; CDR3 protein: CASSETGDYEQYF
J gene: TRBJ1-5; clone size: .; V gene: TRBV3-1/TRBV3-2; CDR3 protein: CASSQEVLIGASNQPQHF
J gene: TRBJ1-6; clone size: once; V gene: TRBV7-8; CDR3 protein: CASSLGDLGTASLPLHF
J gene: TRBJ1-2; clone size: .; V gene: TRBV25-1; CDR3 protein: CASSLGQGNYGYTF
J gene: TRBJ2-7; clone size: .; V gene: TRBV18; CDR3 protein: CASSQRTGTGKDYEQYF
J gene: TRBJ2-1; clone size: .; V gene: TRBV20-1; CDR3 protein: CSASRLAGEHEQFF
J gene: TRBJ1-4; clone size: .; V gene: TRBV2; CDR3 protein: CATNVAAATNEKLFF
J gene: TRBJ1-1; clone size: .; V gene: TRBV6-1; CDR3 protein: CASSAGTGGEAFF
J gene: TRBJ2-7; clone size: .; V gene: TRBV11-2; CDR3 protein: CASSSLASPSPGEQYF
J gene: TRBJ2-1; clone size: .; V gene: TRBV2; CDR3 protein: CASSQASGKRSWGNEQFF
J gene: TRBJ2-7; clone size: .; V gene: TRBV19; CDR3 protein: CASSSGLSYEQYF
J gene: TRBJ2-5; clone size: .; V gene: TRBV11-2; CDR3 protein: CASSLTGLQETQYF
J gene: TRBJ2-1; clone size: once; V gene: TRBV19; CDR3 protein: CASSTGQGRKNEQFF
J gene: TRBJ2-7; clone size: .; V gene: TRBV28; CDR3 protein: CASSSLRTTLTSGSSYEQYF
J gene: TRBJ2-1; clone size: .; V gene: TRBV5-1; CDR3 protein: CASSSTSGSYNEQFF
J gene: TRBJ2-7; clone size: .; V gene: TRBV15; CDR3 protein: CATSRERGGNRYEQYF
J gene: TRBJ2-4; clone size: .; V gene: TRBV9; CDR3 protein: CASSVDLGVDIQYF
J gene: TRBJ1-2; clone size: .; V gene: TRBV4-3; CDR3 protein: CASSQDRQGPYGYTF
J gene: TRBJ2-7; clone size: .; V gene: TRBV11-2; CDR3 protein: CASSRQGTSGYYEQYF
J gene: TRBJ2-7; clone size: few; V gene: TRBV5-1; CDR3 protein: CASSMGQGGEQYF
J gene: TRBJ2-3; clone size: .; V gene: TRBV27; CDR3 protein: CASSLSTSSTDTQYF
J gene: TRBJ2-3; clone size: .; V gene: TRBV13; CDR3 protein: CASSLKVGRSQYF
J gene: TRBJ1-2; clone size: .; V gene: TRBV5-4; CDR3 protein: CASSLEGGNYGYTF
J gene: TRBJ2-7; clone size: .; V gene: TRBV20-1; CDR3 protein: CSAEGLYEQYF